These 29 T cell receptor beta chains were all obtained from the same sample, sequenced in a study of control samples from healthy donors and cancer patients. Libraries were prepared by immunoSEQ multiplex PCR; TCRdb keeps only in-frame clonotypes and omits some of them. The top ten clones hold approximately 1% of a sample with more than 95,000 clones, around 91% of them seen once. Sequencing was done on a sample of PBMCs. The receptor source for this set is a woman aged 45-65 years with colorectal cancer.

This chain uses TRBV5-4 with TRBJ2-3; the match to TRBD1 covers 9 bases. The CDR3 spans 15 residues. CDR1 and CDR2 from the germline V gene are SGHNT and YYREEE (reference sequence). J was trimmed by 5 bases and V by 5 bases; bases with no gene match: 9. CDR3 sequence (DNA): TGTGCCAGCAGTGCCGGGACAGGGCTTAGAGATACGCAGTATTTT. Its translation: CASSAGTGLRDTQYF.

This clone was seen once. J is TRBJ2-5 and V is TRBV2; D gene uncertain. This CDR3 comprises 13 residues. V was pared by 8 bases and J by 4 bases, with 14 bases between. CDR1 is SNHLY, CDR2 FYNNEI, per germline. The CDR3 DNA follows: TGTGCCAGCGGCCTTGCAGGAGCAGAGACCCAGTACTTC. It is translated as CASGLAGAETQYF.

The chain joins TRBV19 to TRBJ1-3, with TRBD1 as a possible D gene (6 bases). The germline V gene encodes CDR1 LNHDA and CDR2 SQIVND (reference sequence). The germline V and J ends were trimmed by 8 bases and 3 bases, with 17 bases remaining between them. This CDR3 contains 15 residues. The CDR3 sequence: CASLETGAVGNTIYF. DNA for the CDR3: TGTGCCAGTCTTGAGACAGGCGCTGTTGGAAACACCATATATTTT.

As DNA, the CDR3 is TGCAGCGCCGCGGACAGGAGTTACGAGCAGTACTTC. This translates into CSAADRSYEQYF. V usage is TRBV29-1 and J usage is TRBJ2-7, with 7 nucleotides matching TRBD1. Germline trimming cut 7 bases from V and 4 bases from J; bases unmatched to any gene: 7. From germline, CDR1 is SQVTM and CDR2 ANQGSEA. This CDR3 contains 12 residues.

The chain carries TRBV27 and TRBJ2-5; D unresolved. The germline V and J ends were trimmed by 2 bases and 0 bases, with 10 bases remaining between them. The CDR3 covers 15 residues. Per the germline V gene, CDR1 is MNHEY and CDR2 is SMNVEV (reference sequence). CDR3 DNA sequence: TGTGCCAGCAGTTTACGGGCTGCTTACCAAGAGACCCAGTACTTC. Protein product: CASSLRAAYQETQYF.

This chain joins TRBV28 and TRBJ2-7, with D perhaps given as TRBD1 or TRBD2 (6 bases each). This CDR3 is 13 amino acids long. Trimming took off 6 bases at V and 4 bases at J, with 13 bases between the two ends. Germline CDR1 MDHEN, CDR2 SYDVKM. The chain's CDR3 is CASRRDTLYEQYF. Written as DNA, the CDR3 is TGTGCCAGCAGGCGGGACACTCTTTACGAGCAGTACTTC.

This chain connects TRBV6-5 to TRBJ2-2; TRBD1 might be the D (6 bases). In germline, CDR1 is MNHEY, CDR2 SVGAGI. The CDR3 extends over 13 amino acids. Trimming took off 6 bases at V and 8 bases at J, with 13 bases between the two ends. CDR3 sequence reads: CASSPTGMGELFF. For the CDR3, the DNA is TGTGCCAGCAGCCCCACAGGGATGGGGGAGCTGTTTTTT.

The DNA for the CDR3 is TGTGCCAGCAGCCAACTGGACGGGGCTCCAAGCTCCTACGAGCAGTACTTC. Translating it yields CASSQLDGAPSSYEQYF. The J gene is TRBJ2-7, the V gene TRBV3-1 (or the pseudogene TRBV3-2); the D call may be TRBD1 or TRBD2 (5 bases each). The length of the CDR3 is 17 residues. The germline CDR1 and CDR2 sequences are LGHDT and YNNKEL (reference sequence). Trimming removed 2 bases from V and 0 bases from J, with 17 bases in between.

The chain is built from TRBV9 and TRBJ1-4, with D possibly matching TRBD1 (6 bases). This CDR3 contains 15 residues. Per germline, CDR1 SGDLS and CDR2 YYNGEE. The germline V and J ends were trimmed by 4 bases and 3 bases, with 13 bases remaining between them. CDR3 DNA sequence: TGTGCCAGCAGCCCCCGGACAGCCCCTAATGAAAAACTGTTTTTT. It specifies CASSPRTAPNEKLFF.

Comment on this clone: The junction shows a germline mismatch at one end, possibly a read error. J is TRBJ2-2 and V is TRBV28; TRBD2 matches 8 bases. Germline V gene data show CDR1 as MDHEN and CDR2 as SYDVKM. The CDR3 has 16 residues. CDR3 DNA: TGTGCCAGCAGTTTCGTTGGGCTAGCGGGTTCCGGGGAGCTGCTTTTT. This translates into CASSFVGLAGSGELLF.

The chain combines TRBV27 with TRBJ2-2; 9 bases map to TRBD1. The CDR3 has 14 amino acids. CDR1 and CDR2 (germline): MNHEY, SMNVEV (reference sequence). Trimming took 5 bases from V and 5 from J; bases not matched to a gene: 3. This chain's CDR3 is CASSPGQGTGELFF. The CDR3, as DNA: TGTGCCAGCAGTCCGGGACAGGGAACCGGGGAGCTGTTTTTT.

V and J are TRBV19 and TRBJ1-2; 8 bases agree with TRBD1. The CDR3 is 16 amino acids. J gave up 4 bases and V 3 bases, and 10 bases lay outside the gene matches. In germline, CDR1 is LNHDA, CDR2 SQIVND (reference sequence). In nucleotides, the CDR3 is TGTGCCAGTAGTATTGACACGACAGGGGAGGGCTATGGCTACACCTTC. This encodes CASSIDTTGEGYGYTF.

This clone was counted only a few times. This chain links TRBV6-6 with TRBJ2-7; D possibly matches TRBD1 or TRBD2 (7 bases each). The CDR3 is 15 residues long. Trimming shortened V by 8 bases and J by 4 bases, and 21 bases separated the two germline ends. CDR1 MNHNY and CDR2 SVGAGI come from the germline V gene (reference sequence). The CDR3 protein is CASSLPDREGYEQYF. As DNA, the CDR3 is TGTGCCAGCTCCCTCCCTGACAGGGAGGGATACGAGCAGTACTTC.

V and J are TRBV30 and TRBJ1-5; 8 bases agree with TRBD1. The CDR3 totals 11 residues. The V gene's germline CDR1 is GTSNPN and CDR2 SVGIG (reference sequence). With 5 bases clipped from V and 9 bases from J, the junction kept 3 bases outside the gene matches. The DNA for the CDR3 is TGTGCCTGGGCTACAGGGGGGCCCCAGCATTTT. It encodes CAWATGGPQHF.

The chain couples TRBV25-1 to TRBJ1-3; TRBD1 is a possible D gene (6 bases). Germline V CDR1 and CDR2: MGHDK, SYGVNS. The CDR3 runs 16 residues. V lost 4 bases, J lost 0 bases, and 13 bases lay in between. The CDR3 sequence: CASSAPTGRSGNTIYF. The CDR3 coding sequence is TGTGCCAGCAGTGCCCCGACAGGCCGCTCTGGAAACACCATATATTTT.

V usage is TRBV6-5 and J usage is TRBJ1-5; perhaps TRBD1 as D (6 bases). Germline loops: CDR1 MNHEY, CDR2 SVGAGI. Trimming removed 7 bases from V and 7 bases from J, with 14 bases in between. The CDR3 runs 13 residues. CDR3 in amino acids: CASKQGIGQPQHF. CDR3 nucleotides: TGTGCCAGCAAGCAGGGGATAGGGCAGCCCCAGCATTTT.

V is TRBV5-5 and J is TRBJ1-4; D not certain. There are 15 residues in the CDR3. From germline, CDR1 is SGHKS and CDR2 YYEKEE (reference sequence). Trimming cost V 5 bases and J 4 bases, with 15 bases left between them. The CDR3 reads CASSRAPESNEKLFF. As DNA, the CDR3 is TGTGCCAGCAGTCGGGCCCCGGAAAGTAATGAAAAACTGTTTTTT.

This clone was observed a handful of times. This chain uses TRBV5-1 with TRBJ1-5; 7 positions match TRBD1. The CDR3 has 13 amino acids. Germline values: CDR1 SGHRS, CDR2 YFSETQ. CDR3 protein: CADPGQQNQPQHF. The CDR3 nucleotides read TGCGCTGATCCGGGACAGCAAAATCAGCCCCAGCATTTT.

DNA for the CDR3: TGTGCCAGCAGCTCCTATGGGGTGGGGTATTCACCCCTCCACTTT. Its protein product is CASSSYGVGYSPLHF. This chain uses TRBV5-6 with TRBJ1-6; no definite D call. This CDR3 contains 15 residues. The ends were cut back, 3 bases at V and 8 bases at J, with 15 bases in the middle. CDR1 and CDR2 (germline): SGHDT, YYEEEE.

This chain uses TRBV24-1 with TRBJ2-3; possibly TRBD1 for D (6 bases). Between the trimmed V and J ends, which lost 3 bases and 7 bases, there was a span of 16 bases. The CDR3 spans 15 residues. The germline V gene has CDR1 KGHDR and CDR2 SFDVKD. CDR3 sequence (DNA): TGTGCCACCAGTGATACCGGACAGATGGTGAATACGCAGTATTTT. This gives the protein CATSDTGQMVNTQYF.

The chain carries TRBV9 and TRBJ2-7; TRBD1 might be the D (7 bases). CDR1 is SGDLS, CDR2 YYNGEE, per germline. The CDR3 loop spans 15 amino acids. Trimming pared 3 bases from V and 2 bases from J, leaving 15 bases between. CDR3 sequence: CASSASGDSAYEQYF. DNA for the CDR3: TGTGCCAGCAGCGCCTCGGGGGACAGCGCCTACGAGCAGTACTTC.

This chain's CDR3 is CASSQRSGTGGAVTEAFF. In DNA, the CDR3 is TGTGCCAGCAGCCAGAGATCCGGGACAGGGGGCGCAGTGACTGAAGCTTTCTTT. J is TRBJ1-1 and V is TRBV3-1 (or the pseudogene TRBV3-2); 12 bases are a match to TRBD1. CDR3 length: 18 amino acids. Germline V lookup: CDR1 LGHDT, CDR2 YNNKEL (reference sequence). The ends lost 3 bases at V and 5 bases at J; junction bases unmatched: 13.

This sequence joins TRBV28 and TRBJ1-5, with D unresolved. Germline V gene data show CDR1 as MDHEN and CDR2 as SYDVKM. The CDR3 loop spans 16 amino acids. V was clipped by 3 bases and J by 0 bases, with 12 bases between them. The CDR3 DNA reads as TGTGCCAGCAGTTTCTCGGGGTCGAATAGCAATCAGCCCCAGCATTTT. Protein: CASSFSGSNSNQPQHF.

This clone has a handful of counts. Here the CDR3 DNA reads TGTGCCAGCAGCTTAGAGAGGACAACCTACGAGCAGTACTTC. Translation gives CASSLERTTYEQYF. The genes are TRBV11-1 and TRBJ2-7, with D perhaps matching TRBD1 (5 bases). The CDR3 consists of 14 residues. The V end lost 1 base, the J end lost 2 bases, and 9 bases lay between the germline ends. CDR1 SGHAT and CDR2 FQDESV come from the germline V gene (reference sequence). The full variable domain, in which reference TRBV11-1 and TRBJ2-7 provide the parts outside the CDR3, is EAEVAQSPRYKITEKSQAVAFWCDPISGHATLYWYRQILGQGPELLVQFQDESVVDDSQLPKDRFSAERLKGVDSTLKIQPAELGDSAMYLCASSLERTTYEQYFGPGTRLTVT.

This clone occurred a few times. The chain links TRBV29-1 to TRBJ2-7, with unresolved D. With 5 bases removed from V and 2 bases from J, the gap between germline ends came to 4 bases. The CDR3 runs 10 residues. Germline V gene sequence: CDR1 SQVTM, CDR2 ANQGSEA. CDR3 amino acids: CSVRTYEQYF. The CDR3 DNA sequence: TGCAGCGTTCGTACCTACGAGCAGTACTTC.

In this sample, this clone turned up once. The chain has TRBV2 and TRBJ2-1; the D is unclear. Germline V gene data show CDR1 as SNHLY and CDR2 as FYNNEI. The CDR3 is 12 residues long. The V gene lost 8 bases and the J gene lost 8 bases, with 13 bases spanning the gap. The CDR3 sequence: CASGSVRDEQFF. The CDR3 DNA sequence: TGTGCCAGCGGCTCGGTCCGGGATGAGCAGTTCTTC.

The CDR3 DNA reads TGTGCCAGCAGCCCGTCTGGTGTAGATACGCAGTATTTT. Protein sequence: CASSPSGVDTQYF. The chain carries TRBV5-4 and TRBJ2-3; D is uncertain. With 4 bases removed from V and 5 bases from J, the gap between germline ends came to 11 bases. The CDR3 totals 13 residues. In germline, CDR1 is SGHNT, CDR2 YYREEE (reference sequence).

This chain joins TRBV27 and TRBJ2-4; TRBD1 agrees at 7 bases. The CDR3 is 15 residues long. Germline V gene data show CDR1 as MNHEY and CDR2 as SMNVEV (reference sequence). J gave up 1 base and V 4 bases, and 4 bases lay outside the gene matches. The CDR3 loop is CASSSPQGAKNIQYF. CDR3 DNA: TGTGCCAGCAGTTCTCCACAGGGGGCCAAAAACATTCAGTACTTC.

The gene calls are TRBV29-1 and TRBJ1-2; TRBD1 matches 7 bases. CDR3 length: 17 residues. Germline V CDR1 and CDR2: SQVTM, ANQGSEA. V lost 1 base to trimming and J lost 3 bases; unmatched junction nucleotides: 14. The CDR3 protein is CSVEVLGRDSFDYGYTF. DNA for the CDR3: TGCAGCGTTGAAGTCTTGGGCCGGGACAGCTTCGACTATGGCTACACCTTC.